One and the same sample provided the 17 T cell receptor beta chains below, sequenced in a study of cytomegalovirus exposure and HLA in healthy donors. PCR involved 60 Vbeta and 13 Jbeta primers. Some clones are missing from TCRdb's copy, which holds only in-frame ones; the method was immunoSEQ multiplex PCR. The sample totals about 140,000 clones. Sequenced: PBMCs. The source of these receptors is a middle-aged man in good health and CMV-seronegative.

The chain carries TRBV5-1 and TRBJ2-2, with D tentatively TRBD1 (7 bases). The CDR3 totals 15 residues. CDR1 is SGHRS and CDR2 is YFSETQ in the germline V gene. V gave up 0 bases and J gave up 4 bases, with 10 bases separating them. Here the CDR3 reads CASSLDRGGTGELFF. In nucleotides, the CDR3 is TGCGCCAGCAGCTTGGACAGGGGAGGCACCGGGGAGCTGTTTTTT.

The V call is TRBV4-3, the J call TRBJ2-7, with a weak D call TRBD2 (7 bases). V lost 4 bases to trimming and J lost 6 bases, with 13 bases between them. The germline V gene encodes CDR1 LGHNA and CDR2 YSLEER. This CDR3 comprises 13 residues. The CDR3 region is CASSPPGGIEQYF. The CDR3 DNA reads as TGCGCCAGCAGCCCACCGGGGGGCATCGAGCAGTACTTC.

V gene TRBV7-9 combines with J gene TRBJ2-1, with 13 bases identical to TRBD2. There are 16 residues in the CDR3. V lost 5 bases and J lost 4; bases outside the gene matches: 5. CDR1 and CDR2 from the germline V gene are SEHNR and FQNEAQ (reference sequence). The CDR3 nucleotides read TGTGCCAGCAGCCCCCGGACTAGCGGGGGATACAATGAGCAGTTCTTC. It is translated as CASSPRTSGGYNEQFF.

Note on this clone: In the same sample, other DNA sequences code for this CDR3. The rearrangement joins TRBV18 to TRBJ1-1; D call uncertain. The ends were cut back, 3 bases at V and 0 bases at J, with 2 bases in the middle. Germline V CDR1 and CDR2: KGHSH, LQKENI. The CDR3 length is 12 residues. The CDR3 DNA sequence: TGTGCCAGCTCACCCTTGAACACTGAAGCTTTCTTT. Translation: CASSPLNTEAFF. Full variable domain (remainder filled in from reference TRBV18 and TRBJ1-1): NAGVMQNPRHLVRRRGQEARLRCSPMKGHSHVYWYRQLPEEGLKFMVYLQKENIIDESGMPKERFSAEFPKEGPSILRIQQVVRGDSAAYFCASSPLNTEAFFGQGTRLTVV.

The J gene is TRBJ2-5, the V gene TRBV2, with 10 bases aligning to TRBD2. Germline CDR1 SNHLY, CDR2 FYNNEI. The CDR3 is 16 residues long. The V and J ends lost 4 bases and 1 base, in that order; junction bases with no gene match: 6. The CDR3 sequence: CASSVGAGGLQETQYF. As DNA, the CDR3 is TGTGCCAGCAGTGTCGGAGCGGGGGGGCTCCAAGAGACCCAGTACTTC.

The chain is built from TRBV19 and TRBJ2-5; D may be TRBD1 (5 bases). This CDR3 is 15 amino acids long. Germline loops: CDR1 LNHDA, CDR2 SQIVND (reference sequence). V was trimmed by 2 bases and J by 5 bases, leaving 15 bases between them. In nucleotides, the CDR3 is TGTGCCAGTAGTATACAGGGCGGACCTCGCGAGACCCAGTACTTC. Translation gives CASSIQGGPRETQYF. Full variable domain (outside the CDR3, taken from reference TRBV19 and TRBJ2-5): DGGITQSPKYLFRKEGQNVTLSCEQNLNHDAMYWYRQDPGQGLRLIYYSQIVNDFQKGDIAEGYSVSREKKESFPLTVTSAQKNPTAFYLCASSIQGGPRETQYFGPGTRLLVL.

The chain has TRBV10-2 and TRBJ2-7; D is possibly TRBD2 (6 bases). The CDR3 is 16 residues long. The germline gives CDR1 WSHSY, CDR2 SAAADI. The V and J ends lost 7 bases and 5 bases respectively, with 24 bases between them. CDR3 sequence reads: CASTQQRPTSNDEQYF. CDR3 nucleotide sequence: TGCGCCAGCACCCAACAACGGCCAACTAGCAACGACGAGCAGTACTTC.

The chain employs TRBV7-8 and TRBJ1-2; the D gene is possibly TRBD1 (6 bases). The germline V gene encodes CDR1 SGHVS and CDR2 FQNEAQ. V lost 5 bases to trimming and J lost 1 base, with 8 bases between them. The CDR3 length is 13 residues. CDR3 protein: CASSPDSNYGYTF. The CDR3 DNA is TGTGCCAGCAGCCCGGACAGTAACTATGGCTACACCTTC.

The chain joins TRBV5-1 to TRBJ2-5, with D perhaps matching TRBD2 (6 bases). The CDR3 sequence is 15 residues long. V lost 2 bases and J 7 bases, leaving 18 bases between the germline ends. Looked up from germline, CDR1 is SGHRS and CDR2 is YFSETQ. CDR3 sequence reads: CASSFAPGASGTQYF. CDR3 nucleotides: TGCGCCAGCAGCTTTGCGCCGGGAGCCAGCGGGACCCAGTACTTC.

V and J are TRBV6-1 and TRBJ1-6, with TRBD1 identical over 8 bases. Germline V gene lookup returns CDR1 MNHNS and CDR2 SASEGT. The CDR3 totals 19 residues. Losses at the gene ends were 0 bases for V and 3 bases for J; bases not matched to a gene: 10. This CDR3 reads CASSEAGQVIVYYNSPLHF. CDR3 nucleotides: TGTGCCAGCAGTGAAGCGGGACAGGTCATTGTTTACTATAATTCACCCCTCCACTTT.

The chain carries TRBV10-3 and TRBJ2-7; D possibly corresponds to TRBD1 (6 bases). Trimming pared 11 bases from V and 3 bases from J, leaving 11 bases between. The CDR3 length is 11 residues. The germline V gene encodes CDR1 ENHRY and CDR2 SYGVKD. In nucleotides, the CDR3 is TGTGCCGCCCGGGACAACTACGAGCAGTACTTC. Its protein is CAARDNYEQYF.

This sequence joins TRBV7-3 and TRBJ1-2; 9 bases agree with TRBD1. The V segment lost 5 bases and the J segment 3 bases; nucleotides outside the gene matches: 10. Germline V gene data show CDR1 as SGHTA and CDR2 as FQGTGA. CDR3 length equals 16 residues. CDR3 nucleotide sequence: TGTGCCAGCAGCCGATCCCCCGGGACAGGGTACTATGGCTACACCTTC. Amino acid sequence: CASSRSPGTGYYGYTF.

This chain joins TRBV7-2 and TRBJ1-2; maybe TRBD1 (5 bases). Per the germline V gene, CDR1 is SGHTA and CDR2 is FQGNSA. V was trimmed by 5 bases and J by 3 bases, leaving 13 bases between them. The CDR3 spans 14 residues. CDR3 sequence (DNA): TGTGCCAGCAGCCTAGTGCAAGGGGACTATGGCTACACCTTC. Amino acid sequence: CASSLVQGDYGYTF.

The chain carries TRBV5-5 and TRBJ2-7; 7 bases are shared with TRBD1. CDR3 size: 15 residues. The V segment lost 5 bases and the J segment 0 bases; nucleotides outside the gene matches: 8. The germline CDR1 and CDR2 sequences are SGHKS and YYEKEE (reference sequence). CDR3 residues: CASSRTGDNSYEQYF. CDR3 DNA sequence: TGTGCCAGCAGTCGAACAGGGGATAACTCCTACGAGCAGTACTTC.

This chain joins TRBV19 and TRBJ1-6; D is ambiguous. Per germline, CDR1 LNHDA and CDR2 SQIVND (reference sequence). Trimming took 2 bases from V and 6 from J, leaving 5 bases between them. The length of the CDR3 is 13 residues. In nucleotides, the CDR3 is TGTGCCAGTAGTATATCCCGTAATTCACCCCTCCACTTT. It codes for CASSISRNSPLHF.

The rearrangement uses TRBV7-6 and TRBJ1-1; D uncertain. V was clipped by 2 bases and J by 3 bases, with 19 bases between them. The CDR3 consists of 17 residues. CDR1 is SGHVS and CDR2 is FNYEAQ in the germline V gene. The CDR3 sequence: CASSLPQDGSQDTEAFF. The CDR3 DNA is TGTGCCAGCAGCTTACCCCAGGATGGCTCCCAGGACACTGAAGCTTTCTTT.

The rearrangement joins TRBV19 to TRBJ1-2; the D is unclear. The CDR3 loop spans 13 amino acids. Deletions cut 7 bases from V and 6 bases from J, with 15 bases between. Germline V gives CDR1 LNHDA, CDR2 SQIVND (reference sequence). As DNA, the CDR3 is TGTGCCAGTATTCGGACGGGGATCGATGGCTACACCTTC. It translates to CASIRTGIDGYTF.